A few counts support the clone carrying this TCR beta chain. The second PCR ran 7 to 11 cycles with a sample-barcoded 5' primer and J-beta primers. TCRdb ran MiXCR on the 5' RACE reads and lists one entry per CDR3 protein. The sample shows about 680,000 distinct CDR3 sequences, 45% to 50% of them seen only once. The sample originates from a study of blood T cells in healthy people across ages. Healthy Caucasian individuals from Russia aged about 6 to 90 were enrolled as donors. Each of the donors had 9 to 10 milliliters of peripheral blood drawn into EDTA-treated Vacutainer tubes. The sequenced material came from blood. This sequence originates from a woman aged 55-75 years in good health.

CDR3 nucleotides: TGCGCCAGCAGCCCACTAGCGGGAGGGCTACTCAGCGAGCAGTTCTTC. This encodes CASSPLAGGLLSEQFF. This sequence joins TRBV5-1 and TRBJ2-1; 13 nucleotides match TRBD2. J was trimmed by 10 bases and V by 4 bases; bases with no gene match: 11. The CDR3 runs to 16 residues. Germline V CDR1 and CDR2: SGHRS, YFSETQ.